This T cell receptor beta chain was captured by sequencing in a study of a mutant IDH1 vaccine in newly diagnosed glioma. As for the study in general: In weeks 1, 3, 5, 7, 11, 15, 19 and 23, patients were immunized, eight times in all. Most had both radiotherapy and temozolomide beforehand; others had only one.

The CDR3 covers 12 residues. Germline values: CDR1 SGHTA, CDR2 FQGTGA. The ends lost 5 bases at V and 7 bases at J; junction bases unmatched: 2. Here immunoSEQ multiplex PCR was the method, and the copy in TCRdb shows in-frame clones only, minus some. The sample comprises some 60,000 clones, 85% to 90% of which are singletons, and about 1.3% rests with the top ten. Study results and caveats: Pseudoprogression apparently lacked any relation to changes in top peripheral T cell clonotypes.

Of note for this clone: Its antigen is not known.

Time point noted: week 23, last vaccination. The study gave 300 ug of mutant IDH1 20-mer peptide per vaccine dose, with topical imiquimod. The source material was PBMCs, sampled from a glioma patient whose treatment included an IDH1 peptide vaccine. This clonotype originated in a man in his forties with glioma. The chain is built from TRBV7-3 and TRBJ2-1, with TRBD2 matching over 7 bases. The CDR3 loop reads CASSPGGNEQFF. The CDR3 bases are TGTGCCAGCAGCCCGGGGGGAAATGAGCAGTTCTTC.